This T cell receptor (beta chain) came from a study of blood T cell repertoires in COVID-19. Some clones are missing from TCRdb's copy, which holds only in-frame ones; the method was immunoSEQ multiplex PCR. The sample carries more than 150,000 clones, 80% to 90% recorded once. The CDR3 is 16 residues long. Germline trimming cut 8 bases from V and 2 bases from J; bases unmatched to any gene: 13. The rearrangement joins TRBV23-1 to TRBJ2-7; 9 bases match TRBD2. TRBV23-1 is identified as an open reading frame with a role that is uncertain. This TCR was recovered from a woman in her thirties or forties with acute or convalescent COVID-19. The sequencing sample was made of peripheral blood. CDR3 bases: TGCGCCAGCGGAGGACTAGCGCCTATACGGGCCTACGAGCAGTACTTC. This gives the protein CASGGLAPIRAYEQYF.